A single sample gave rise to the 30 T cell receptor beta chains below, sequenced in a study of response to subunit inactivated influenza vaccine. TCRdb re-analysed the RT-PCR reads in MiXCR, keeping a single row per CDR3 protein. In the table there are about 650,000 distinct CDR3 sequences, 11% to 15% of which are singletons. The sample in question was PBMCs from blood, obtained around two weeks before vaccination. The receptor set was obtained from a man between 45 and 60 years old who received an inactivated influenza vaccine.

In this sample, this clonotype turned up a few times. The chain uses TRBV5-6 and TRBJ2-5; D is perhaps TRBD2 (6 bases). CDR3 length: 14 amino acids. Germline CDR1 reads SGHDT; CDR2 reads YYEEEE. Deletions cut 9 bases from V and 2 bases from J, with 17 bases between. Here the CDR3 DNA reads TGTGCCACCAACCTGGGAGGCGGACAAGAGACCCAGTACTTC. This sequence encodes CATNLGGGQETQYF.

The rearrangement links TRBV5-6 to TRBJ2-7; 8 bases are shared with TRBD2. This CDR3 spans 15 amino acids. J lost 4 bases, V lost 4 bases, and 10 bases had no gene match. The germline CDR1 and CDR2 sequences are SGHDT and YYEEEE. The CDR3 sequence is CASSGTGLVGYEQYF. The CDR3, as DNA: TGTGCCAGCAGCGGAACGGGACTAGTCGGGTACGAGCAGTACTTC.

This clonotype has a count of ten or more. The chain recombines TRBV3-1 with TRBJ2-3; 9 nucleotides align to TRBD1. The germline CDR1 and CDR2 sequences are LGHDT and YNNKEL (reference sequence). Germline trimming cut 4 bases from V and 4 bases from J; bases unmatched to any gene: 6. The CDR3 has 15 residues. Here the CDR3 DNA reads TGTGCCAGCAGCCCCCGGGACAGGGCCTCAGATACGCAGTATTTT. It yields the protein CASSPRDRASDTQYF.

Many counts were recorded for this clonotype. The J gene is TRBJ2-7, the V gene TRBV5-1; unclear D gene. Trimming took 4 bases from V and 1 from J, leaving 6 bases between them. CDR1 is SGHRS and CDR2 is YFSETQ in the germline V gene. The CDR3 is 12 residues long. CDR3 loop: CASSPESYEQYF. The CDR3 DNA sequence: TGCGCCAGCAGCCCGGAATCCTACGAGCAGTACTTC.

The genes are TRBV6-1 and TRBJ1-2; weak D call: TRBD1 (5 bases). This CDR3 region has 14 residues. Per the germline V gene, CDR1 is MNHNS and CDR2 is SASEGT. V lost 1 base, J lost 7 bases, and 13 bases lay in between. Here the CDR3 reads CASSEGWTSLGYTF. CDR3 in DNA: TGTGCCAGCAGTGAAGGATGGACAAGCCTTGGCTACACCTTC.

This clonotype came up a few times. V and J are TRBV29-1 and TRBJ1-1, with a weak D call TRBD1 (5 bases). Germline loops: CDR1 SQVTM, CDR2 ANQGSEA. This CDR3 has 13 residues. Trimming left V 6 bases short and J 0 bases short, with 11 bases between. CDR3 sequence: CSVRQKVNTEAFF. The CDR3 DNA is TGCAGCGTCCGACAGAAAGTGAACACTGAAGCTTTCTTT.

A few counts support this clonotype. The gene calls are TRBV10-3 and TRBJ2-1; 11 bases match TRBD2. The CDR3 length is 14 residues. Unmatched junction bases numbered 0, after V lost 2 bases and J lost 6 bases. From germline, CDR1 is ENHRY and CDR2 SYGVKD. CDR3 coding DNA: TGTGCCATCAGTGAGACTAGCGGGAGCAATGAGCAGTTCTTC. This codes for CAISETSGSNEQFF.

This clonotype was seen more than once but under ten times. The V call is TRBV4-1, the J call TRBJ2-3; the match to TRBD1 covers 8 bases. The CDR3 runs 19 residues. V dropped 4 bases and J dropped 2; count of bases not matched to a gene: 17. Germline-derived CDR1 and CDR2 are MGHRA and YSYEKL. The CDR3 loop reads CASSRTTGQALKDTDTQYF. CDR3 DNA sequence: TGCGCCAGCAGCCGGACAACGGGACAGGCCTTAAAGGACACAGATACGCAGTATTTT.

This clonotype was picked up a small number of times. The rearrangement joins TRBV6-2 or TRBV6-3 to TRBJ2-7; possibly TRBD2 for D (6 bases). Trimming took 6 bases from V and 3 from J, leaving 24 bases between them. This CDR3 is 17 amino acids long. Germline loops: CDR1 MNHEY, CDR2 SVGEGT. The CDR3 spells CASSARGGTGDLYEQYF. DNA for the CDR3: TGTGCCAGCAGCGCACGGGGCGGGACGGGGGACCTCTACGAGCAGTACTTC.

This clonotype occurred a few times. The chain employs TRBV12-3 or TRBV12-4 and TRBJ2-1, with 11 positions matching TRBD2. The CDR3 sequence is 15 residues long. With 7 bases clipped from V and 6 bases from J, the junction kept 8 bases outside the gene matches. CDR3 residues: CASTLSGRAGNEQFF. The CDR3 nucleotides read TGTGCCAGCACCCTTAGCGGGAGGGCCGGCAATGAGCAGTTCTTC.

This rearrangement joins TRBV9 to TRBJ2-2; weak D call: TRBD2 (5 bases). This CDR3 is built from 16 residues. CDR1 is SGDLS, CDR2 YYNGEE, per germline. V shed 3 bases and J shed 2 bases, with 14 bases lying between them. The CDR3 DNA reads as TGTGCCAGCAGCGGCAATCCAGCGGACAACACCGGGGAGCTGTTTTTT. It is translated as CASSGNPADNTGELFF.

This clonotype has a handful of counts. Written as DNA, the CDR3 is TGTGCCAGCAGTGAAGGACTAGCGGGTTCACGACAAGAGACCCAGTACTTC. Translated: CASSEGLAGSRQETQYF. The chain is built from TRBV25-1 and TRBJ2-5, with 11 positions matching TRBD2. CDR3 length equals 17 residues. V was pared by 2 bases and J by 2 bases, with 7 bases of the junction left unmatched. Germline assignment: CDR1 MGHDK and CDR2 SYGVNS.

This clonotype was observed many times. This chain links TRBV25-1 with TRBJ2-7, with 7 bases fitting TRBD1. Germline V gene sequence: CDR1 MGHDK, CDR2 SYGVNS. The CDR3 covers 16 residues. The V segment lost 3 bases and the J segment 3 bases; nucleotides outside the gene matches: 11. The CDR3 bases are TGTGCCAGCAGTGACCACTCCGGGACAGACCTCTACGAGCAGTACTTC. Translating it yields CASSDHSGTDLYEQYF.

The chain is built from TRBV4-3 and TRBJ1-5; D is uncertain. This CDR3 comprises 14 residues. Deletions cut 3 bases from V and 2 bases from J, with 8 bases between. The V gene's germline CDR1 is LGHNA and CDR2 YSLEER. The CDR3 coding sequence is TGCGCCAGCAGCCACGGAGGAGGCAATCAGCCCCAGCATTTT. Protein sequence: CASSHGGGNQPQHF.

CDR3 amino acids: CASSRGGSPLHF. The CDR3 DNA is TGTGCCAGCAGTCGAGGTGGTTCACCCCTCCACTTT. V gene TRBV12-3 or TRBV12-4 combines with J gene TRBJ1-6; no firm D call. Trimming left V 5 bases short and J 9 bases short, with 8 bases between. CDR3 length equals 12 residues.

The gene calls are TRBV7-2 and TRBJ2-7, with D perhaps TRBD1 (7 bases). V lost 5 bases and J lost 0, with 14 bases in between. This CDR3 contains 15 residues. CDR1 and CDR2 from the germline V gene are SGHTA and FQGNSA. The DNA for the CDR3 is TGTGCCAGCAGCGGCGGGACAGTATACTCCTACGAGCAGTACTTC. Protein sequence: CASSGGTVYSYEQYF.

The V call is TRBV18, the J call TRBJ2-7; D unresolved. The V gene's germline CDR1 is KGHSH and CDR2 LQKENI. Trimming left V 2 bases short and J 6 bases short, with 11 bases between. The CDR3 spans 13 residues. The CDR3 DNA reads as TGTGCCAGCTCACCAAAATTGGATGGCGAGCAGTACTTC. Protein product: CASSPKLDGEQYF. Supplemented by reference TRBV18 and TRBJ2-7, the full variable domain reads NAGVMQNPRHLVRRRGQEARLRCSPMKGHSHVYWYRQLPEEGLKFMVYLQKENIIDESGMPKERFSAEFPKEGPSILRIQQVVRGDSAAYFCASSPKLDGEQYFGPGTRLTVT.

As concerns this clonotype: The junction and the germline gene differ at one end; a read error may be behind it. The V call is TRBV12-3 or TRBV12-4, the J call TRBJ2-5; 10 nucleotides match TRBD2. The CDR3 sequence is 15 residues long. The CDR3 DNA reads as TGTGCCAGCAGTCTAGCGGGGGCCAGGGGAGAGACCCAGTACTTC. Its translation: CASSLAGARGETQYF.

This clonotype has only a few counts. The chain carries TRBV11-2 and TRBJ1-1; D is possibly TRBD1 (6 bases). Germline V lookup: CDR1 SGHAT, CDR2 FQNNGV. CDR3 length: 14 amino acids. V lost 1 base and J 3 bases, leaving 9 bases between the germline ends. The CDR3 DNA follows: TGTGCCAGCAGCTTAGCCTGGGGGCACACTGAAGCTTTCTTT. Protein sequence: CASSLAWGHTEAFF.

The chain is built from TRBV12-5 and TRBJ2-7; no firm D call. The V end was cut by 6 bases, the J end by 0 bases, with 9 bases between. Germline V lookup: CDR1 LGHNT, CDR2 FRNRAP. The CDR3 is made up of 13 amino acids. The CDR3 spells CASGRRPSYEQYF. The CDR3 DNA is TGTGCTAGTGGCCGACGGCCCTCCTACGAGCAGTACTTC.

The rearrangement uses TRBV20-1 and TRBJ2-5; the D gene is possibly TRBD1 (6 bases). This CDR3 is built from 15 residues. V dropped 2 bases and J dropped 5 bases, with 18 bases sitting between them. Germline CDR1 DFQATT, CDR2 SNEGSKA (reference sequence). CDR3 in DNA: TGCAGTGCTAGACCAGACAGGAGGCTCCTGGAGACCCAGTACTTC. Amino acids: CSARPDRRLLETQYF.

This clonotype has just a few counts. This rearrangement joins TRBV5-1 to TRBJ1-4, with a weak D call TRBD1 (5 bases). CDR1 and CDR2 (germline): SGHRS, YFSETQ. The CDR3 sequence is 14 residues long. V lost 1 base to trimming and J lost 8 bases, with 12 bases between them. The CDR3 here is CASSLTGEVEKLFF. The CDR3 DNA reads as TGCGCCAGCAGCTTGACGGGGGAGGTCGAAAAACTGTTTTTT.

The chain has TRBV7-2 and TRBJ2-3; TRBD2 matches at 12 bases. The CDR3 extends over 17 amino acids. CDR1 and CDR2 (germline): SGHTA, FQGNSA. Trimming took 3 bases from V and 2 from J; bases not matched to a gene: 6. The CDR3 protein is CASSLYLAGGSTDTQYF. The CDR3 region has the DNA TGTGCCAGCAGCTTGTACCTAGCGGGGGGGTCCACAGATACGCAGTATTTT.

V usage is TRBV4-1 and J usage is TRBJ1-1; D not resolved. V gave up 4 bases and J gave up 10 bases, with 28 bases separating them. CDR1 MGHRA and CDR2 YSYEKL come from the germline V gene. This CDR3 region has 17 residues. CDR3 bases: TGCGCCAGCAGCCCCCTAATCGGGCCCGAACCTAAAACGGGAGCTTTCTTT. Amino acid sequence: CASSPLIGPEPKTGAFF.

The chain has TRBV7-2 and TRBJ2-7, with a tentative D call TRBD2 (6 bases). The CDR3 contains 15 residues. Deletions cut 2 bases from V and 3 bases from J, with 14 bases between. The germline V gene encodes CDR1 SGHTA and CDR2 FQGNSA. The CDR3 DNA reads as TGTGCCAGCAGCTTAAGCCGGGACTCATACTACGAGCAGTACTTC. It is translated as CASSLSRDSYYEQYF.

This clonotype was recorded once. The chain is built from TRBV24-1 and TRBJ2-1; TRBD1 agrees at 8 bases. The CDR3 covers 18 residues. Per germline, CDR1 KGHDR and CDR2 SFDVKD. V lost 0 bases to trimming and J lost 3 bases; unmatched junction nucleotides: 9. The CDR3 loop reads CATSDLLDRALIYNEQFF. CDR3 sequence (DNA): TGTGCCACCAGTGATTTGCTGGACAGGGCCCTAATCTACAATGAGCAGTTCTTC.

This clonotype was detected a few times. The chain employs TRBV20-1 and TRBJ1-1; TRBD1 is a possible D gene (5 bases). The CDR3 length is 11 residues. Germline loops: CDR1 DFQATT, CDR2 SNEGSKA (reference sequence). Trimming stripped 5 bases from V and 7 bases from J, with 11 bases between. The chain's CDR3 is CSAPGQIEAFF. CDR3 coding DNA: TGCAGTGCTCCGGGGCAGATTGAAGCTTTCTTT.

This clonotype was picked up one time. This rearrangement joins TRBV29-1 to TRBJ1-1; D remains ambiguous. Looked up from germline, CDR1 is SQVTM and CDR2 is ANQGSEA. This CDR3 contains 10 residues. V was trimmed by 2 bases and J by 8 bases, leaving 6 bases between them. Here the CDR3 DNA reads TGCAGCGTTGAACACGGCGAAGCTTTCTTT. This gives the protein CSVEHGEAFF.

There are a few counts of this clonotype. This chain links TRBV12-3 or TRBV12-4 with TRBJ1-1; D may be TRBD1 (6 bases). V was trimmed by 2 bases and J by 4 bases, leaving 11 bases between them. This CDR3 spans 14 amino acids. As DNA, the CDR3 is TGTGCCAGCAGTTTAAAGGGGGTGGTCACTGAAGCTTTCTTT. Translation: CASSLKGVVTEAFF.

CDR3 coding DNA: TGTGCCGCCGAAGAGAACACCGGGGAGCTGTTTTTT. Translating it yields CAAEENTGELFF. V and J are TRBV10-3 and TRBJ2-2, with D uncertain. This CDR3 comprises 12 residues. In germline, CDR1 is ENHRY, CDR2 SYGVKD. The V gene lost 11 bases and the J gene lost 1 base, with 8 bases spanning the gap.